This TCR beta chain is drawn from a study of T-cell memory formation after mild COVID-19 (dated by TCRdb to the early 2020s). Regarding the research as a whole: Most TCR sequence clusters were specific to one of the two donors. In a couple of donors, T-cell clones that expanded and contracted after mild COVID-19 were tracked by sequencing TCRalpha and TCRbeta repertoires over time. The cohort was made up of two young adult volunteers, one female and one male, who were previously healthy. Here is what the overall study found, with its caveats: The study included only a couple of mild cases, and larger cohorts that include severe cases with pre-infection samples were judged to be necessary. Contracting CD4+ clones were located mainly in the CM and EM memory subsets, whereas CD8+ clones were found to be enriched in EMRA. Some responding clones were detected in pre-infection memory, which suggested that pre-existing cross-reactive memory T cells had joined the SARS-CoV-2 response. SARS-CoV-2 specificity was not confirmed for the second-wave clones peaking on day 37. Balanced CD4/CD8 phenotypes were observed for clones contracting from day 15 to 85, whereas a bias towards CD4+ was observed for a second wave of clones expanding from day 15 to 37.

Ficoll-Paque density gradient centrifugation was used to isolate PBMCs. Reading the germline V gene gives CDR1 MNHEY and CDR2 SVGEGT. Trimming at the junction amounts to 2 bases on V and 7 bases on J, and the germline ends lie 9 bases apart. From the cysteine up to the phenylalanine, the CDR3 has a length of 13 residues. The read is trimmed to its CDR3 DNA, 39 bases read in frame from base 1. This clonotype was seen a few times. Its antigen remains undetermined. Base qualities are not recorded, but no much larger clone differs from it by a single base. The reads were generated on an Illumina NovaSeq 6000. cDNA libraries for TCRalpha and TCRbeta were prepared by 5'RACE using constant-segment primers, with sample barcodes and unique molecular identifiers added. Trizol reagent was used to extract RNA from every sample. Libraries were amplified in two PCR steps, with a second sample barcode and Illumina TruSeq adapters added in the second step. Sequencing of libraries was performed on an Illumina NovaSeq with 2 x 150 bp paired-end reads. The paper's data handling went like this. Reads were demultiplexed and collapsed into UMI-guided consensus sequences with migec v1.2.7. Using mixcr v2.1.11, the UMI consensuses were aligned to TRA and TRB V and J templates and assembled into clonotypes. Clonotypes were classified as expanded or contracted when called significant by both edgeR and NoisET, with noise models trained on biological replicates. edgeR calls used a false discovery rate-adjusted p below 0.01 and a log2 fold-change threshold of 1. As an exploratory analysis of dynamics, max-normalized trajectories of the 1000 most abundant clonotypes were examined with PCA combined with hierarchical clustering. Each responding clone was given a CD4 or CD8 phenotype based on the CD4+ and CD8+ repertoires, which had been sequenced separately. TCRdb reprocessed the public reads (quality trimming at Q25 with fastp, clone calling with MiXCR) and kept in-frame beta chains. A single entry per CDR3 protein holds the most common genes and DNA from its merged rows. TCRdb's processing, not the authors', yielded these V and J calls. The sample yields tens of thousands of distinct CDR3 sequences; approximately 23% were counted once. Roughly two fifths of the sample comes from the top ten.

Source material: PBMCs or a T cell subset sorted from them (not recorded which). Here the chain combines TRBV6-2 or TRBV6-3 and TRBJ1-5, with no reliable assignment of the D segment. This sequence originates from a young man who had mild COVID-19 (a few samples of this study predate the infection). The sample titles of this study are shuffled in the database, so cell type and time point are left out; the donor was told from shared clones. For the CDR3, the sequence is CASSYGYGQPQHF. The base sequence is TGTGCCAGCAGTTACGGTTACGGACAGCCCCAGCATTTT.